These T cell receptor beta chains were read from a single sample in a study of T cell responses to AZD1222 COVID-19 vaccine. Produced via immunoSEQ multiplex PCR; TCRdb's table is partial and in-frame only. The table includes over 100,000 clones, roughly 88% detected once. The specimen comprised peripheral blood, sampled 28 days after the second AZD1222 dose. The source of these receptors is an adult who received the AZD1222 COVID-19 vaccine. Each CDR3 is given with its conserved first and last residue. D genes are given only for firm matches. A row's size may be missing; if present it is once, few, many or a size class.

d_gene	j_gene	abundance	v_gene	CDR3aa	CDR3nt
-	TRBJ1-5	-	TRBV6-5	CASSYSRGYQPQHF	TGTGCCAGCAGTTACTCGCGGGGGTATCAGCCCCAGCATTTT
TRBD2	TRBJ2-3	-	TRBV2	CASSEGGRGGDTQYF	TGTGCCAGCAGTGAAGGCGGGAGGGGCGGTGATACGCAGTATTTT
-	TRBJ1-2	-	TRBV4-1	CASSQAGGPNYGYTF	TGCGCCAGCAGCCAGGCTGGAGGGCCCAACTATGGCTACACCTTC
-	TRBJ2-1	-	TRBV21-1	CASSTWGNLRHNEQFF	TGTGCCAGCAGCACCTGGGGCAATCTTCGTCACAATGAGCAGTTCTTC
-	TRBJ2-5	-	TRBV5-5	CASSGLQETQYF	TGTGCCAGCAGCGGGTTACAAGAGACCCAGTACTTC
-	TRBJ2-7	-	TRBV6-6	CASSYGRLSSYEQYF	TGTGCCAGCAGTTACGGGAGACTAAGCTCCTACGAGCAGTACTTC
-	TRBJ2-7	-	TRBV6-6	CASSPLNEQYF	TGTGCCAGCAGCCCCCTGAACGAGCAGTACTTC
-	TRBJ2-2	-	TRBV15	CATSRDPRGELFF	TGTGCCACCAGCAGAGATCCTCGTGGGGAGCTGTTTTTT
TRBD2	TRBJ2-7	-	TRBV7-2	CASSLRIAGASYEQYF	TGTGCCAGCAGCTTACGGATAGCGGGCGCCTCCTACGAGCAGTACTTC
TRBD1	TRBJ1-2	-	TRBV6-5	CASSSIRTGGGYGYTF	TGTGCCAGCAGTTCAATCCGGACAGGGGGCGGTTATGGCTACACCTTC
-	TRBJ2-2	-	TRBV6-5	CASSYELVPGELFF	TGTGCCAGCAGTTACGAGCTAGTTCCCGGGGAGCTGTTTTTT
TRBD1	TRBJ2-3	-	TRBV2	CASSDLRGITDTQYF	TGTGCCAGCAGTGACCTCAGGGGGATCACAGATACGCAGTATTTT
TRBD2	TRBJ2-3	-	TRBV10-3	CAIKRGSASGDAGDTQYF	TGTGCCATCAAGAGAGGTTCGGCTAGCGGGGATGCAGGCGATACGCAGTATTTT
-	TRBJ2-7	-	TRBV12-2	CASRLARDSPYEQYF	TGTGCAAGTCGCTTAGCGAGAGACAGCCCCTACGAGCAGTACTTC
-	TRBJ1-1	-	TRBV16	CASSQPTVGHTEAFF	TGTGCCAGCAGCCAACCGACAGTGGGGCACACTGAAGCTTTCTTT
-	TRBJ1-1	-	TRBV7-9	CASSLYVNTEAFF	TGTGCCAGCAGCTTATATGTAAACACTGAAGCTTTCTTT
-	TRBJ1-1	-	TRBV6-4	CASSLHENTEAFF	TGTGCCAGCAGCCTCCACGAGAACACTGAAGCTTTCTTT
TRBD1	TRBJ2-5	-	TRBV19	CASTPGQGKQETQYF	TGTGCCAGTACCCCGGGACAGGGGAAGCAAGAGACCCAGTACTTC
TRBD2	TRBJ2-1	-	TRBV4-1	CASSFLGLAGGRYNEQFF	TGCGCCAGCAGCTTCTTGGGACTAGCGGGAGGACGGTACAATGAGCAGTTCTTC
-	TRBJ2-5	-	TRBV5-1	CASSFDSGEETQYF	TGCGCCAGCAGCTTCGATTCAGGAGAAGAGACCCAGTACTTC
-	TRBJ2-1	-	TRBV12-3/TRBV12-4	CASTPVSGLQQFF	TGTGCCAGCACCCCGGTAAGCGGACTACAGCAGTTCTTC
-	TRBJ2-7	once	TRBV10-3	CASLKGYSYEQYF	TGTGCCTCACTGAAGGGTTACTCCTACGAGCAGTACTTC
TRBD1	TRBJ1-2	-	TRBV5-6	CASSGQGRGYGYTF	TGTGCCAGCAGCGGACAGGGCAGGGGCTATGGCTACACCTTC
-	TRBJ1-5	-	TRBV29-1	CSVREPNQPQHF	TGCAGCGTCCGGGAGCCCAATCAGCCCCAGCATTTT
-	TRBJ1-1	-	TRBV6-5	CASSIYTNTEAFF	TGTGCCAGCAGTATCTATACTAACACTGAAGCTTTCTTT
-	TRBJ1-1	-	TRBV29-1	CSVAGRMAMNTEAFF	TGCAGCGTTGCCGGCAGGATGGCCATGAACACTGAAGCTTTCTTT
TRBD1	TRBJ2-7	-	TRBV5-1	CASRRTGGNYEQYF	TGCGCCAGCCGAAGGACAGGGGGCAACTACGAGCAGTACTTC
-	TRBJ1-5	once	TRBV27	CASSLSWDAGPQHF	TGTGCCAGCAGTTTATCGTGGGATGCGGGACCCCAGCATTTT
TRBD1	TRBJ2-1	-	TRBV14	CASSPYSRDREQFF	TGTGCCAGCAGTCCTTACAGCCGGGACAGGGAGCAGTTCTTC
-	TRBJ1-2	once	TRBV28	CASIGSPYGYTF	TGTGCCAGCATCGGCAGCCCCTATGGCTACACCTTC
-	TRBJ2-1	-	TRBV5-1	CASSLDGNSYNEQFF	TGCGCCAGCAGCCTGGACGGGAACTCCTACAATGAGCAGTTCTTC
TRBD2	TRBJ2-1	once	TRBV9	CASSVARAGGPGVF	TGTGCCAGCAGCGTAGCTCGGGCGGGAGGGCCCGGAGTCTTC
-	TRBJ1-5	-	TRBV18	CASSPSAEGKPQHF	TGTGCCAGCTCACCCTCGGCAGAGGGGAAGCCCCAGCATTTT
TRBD2	TRBJ2-3	-	TRBV5-6	CASSWGLAGGTDTQYF	TGTGCCAGCAGCTGGGGTCTGGCGGGGGGCACAGATACGCAGTATTTT
-	TRBJ1-4	-	TRBV18	CASSPQSSNEKLFF	TGTGCCAGCTCACCGCAAAGCTCAAATGAAAAACTGTTTTTT
TRBD1	TRBJ2-3	-	TRBV18	CASSPYRGGGTDTQYF	TGTGCCAGCTCACCCTACAGGGGCGGCGGCACAGATACGCAGTATTTT
-	TRBJ2-1	-	TRBV27	CASSLSGGNEQFF	TGTGCCAGCAGTTTATCGGGGGGCAATGAGCAGTTCTTC
-	TRBJ1-5	-	TRBV7-8	CASSPHRGRSNQPQHF	TGTGCCAGCAGCCCACATCGGGGCCGGAGCAATCAGCCCCAGCATTTT
-	TRBJ2-3	-	TRBV30	CAWSGGTVRLPDTQYF	TGTGCCTGGAGCGGGGGGACAGTTCGACTCCCAGATACGCAGTATTTT
-	TRBJ1-1	few	TRBV7-6	CASSADLNTEAFF	TGTGCCAGCAGCGCCGACCTGAACACTGAAGCTTTCTTT
-	TRBJ2-6	-	TRBV4-1	CASSDPTGPRGANVLTF	TGCGCCAGCAGCGACCCAACAGGGCCTAGAGGGGCCAACGTCCTGACTTTC
TRBD2	TRBJ2-1	-	TRBV27	CASRVAGSYNEQFF	TGTGCCAGCAGGGTAGCGGGCTCTTACAATGAGCAGTTCTTC
TRBD1	TRBJ1-1	-	TRBV5-1	CASSLQGVNTEAFF	TGCGCCAGCAGCCTGCAGGGGGTGAACACTGAAGCTTTCTTT
-	TRBJ2-3	-	TRBV27	CASSLQGGTDTQYF	TGTGCCAGCAGTTTACAGGGTGGAACAGATACGCAGTATTTT
TRBD1	TRBJ1-5	-	TRBV7-3	CARPHRGEESNQPQHF	TGTGCCAGACCGCACAGGGGAGAGGAAAGCAATCAGCCCCAGCATTTT
-	TRBJ1-3	-	TRBV6-5	CATTVGDSSGNTIYF	TGTGCCACCACGGTAGGGGATAGCTCTGGAAACACCATATATTTT
-	TRBJ1-5	-	TRBV27	CASRGSTRGDQPQHF	TGTGCCAGCAGGGGCTCGACAAGGGGGGACCAGCCCCAGCATTTT
-	TRBJ1-4	-	TRBV7-8	CASSPPRRGVKEKLFF	TGTGCCAGCAGCCCCCCAAGACGCGGAGTTAAGGAAAAACTGTTTTTT
TRBD1	TRBJ2-5	-	TRBV24-1	CATSDNPQGALETQYF	TGTGCCACCAGTGACAACCCGCAGGGGGCCCTGGAGACCCAGTACTTC
-	TRBJ1-3	-	TRBV9	CASSDPGLGNTIYF	TGTGCCAGCAGCGACCCTGGTCTCGGAAACACCATATATTTT
-	TRBJ2-7	-	TRBV9	CASSPSRTFSYEQYF	TGTGCCAGCAGCCCCTCTCGGACATTCTCCTACGAGCAGTACTTC